This TCR beta chain appears in the sequencing data of a study of siplizumab effects on memory and regulatory T cells. On this clone: Antigen specificity is unknown.

Per sample, the assay covered about 10^5 TCR templates. Profiled with immunoSEQ multiplex PCR; TCRdb holds only in-frame clones, not every one. The sample shows about 100,000 clones, about 95% of them seen only once. The ends lost 3 bases at V and 4 bases at J; junction bases unmatched: 7. The CDR3 sequence is 16 residues long. Per germline, CDR1 LNHDA and CDR2 SQIVND (reference sequence). Study-wide points: Unstimulated naive T cells seemed to show more diversity than memory cells did, and they also seemed to be among the major contributors to the alloresponse. Tregs that proliferated in siplizumab cultures did not have their suppressive function confirmed.

The sequencing sample was made of non-Treg CD4+ T cells sorted from blood. The TCR was taken from a human donor in good health. The rearrangement links TRBV19 to TRBJ2-1; 9 nucleotides line up with TRBD2. CDR3 in amino acids: CASSMVAGVGYNEQFF. The DNA of the CDR3 is TGTGCCAGTAGTATGGTAGCGGGAGTGGGATACAATGAGCAGTTCTTC.